A single sample gave rise to the 25 T cell receptor beta chains below, sequenced in a study of early T cells in non-severe SARS-CoV-2 infection. TCRdb itself ran the 5' RACE reads through MiXCR, one entry per CDR3 protein. This table has around 77,000 distinct CDR3 sequences, around 9.1% appearing once. The material was whole blood, obtained at baseline. These receptors originate from an adult who was a healthcare worker with PCR-confirmed SARS-CoV-2 infection or an uninfected control (not recorded which).

This clonotype was seen a handful of times. This chain links TRBV12-3 or TRBV12-4 with TRBJ1-1; 12 bases agree with TRBD1. The ends lost 3 bases at V and 5 bases at J; junction bases unmatched: 7. This CDR3 has 16 residues. This CDR3 reads CASSFTGTGGGTEAFF. The CDR3 nucleotides are TGTGCCAGCAGTTTCACCGGGACAGGGGGCGGTACTGAAGCTTTCTTT.

A few counts support this clonotype. DNA of the CDR3: TGTGCCAGCAGTCCCACTGGGGACACCGGGGAGCTGTTTTTT. Translated: CASSPTGDTGELFF. This chain uses TRBV12-3 or TRBV12-4 with TRBJ2-2; D gene uncertain. CDR3 length equals 14 residues. V was clipped by 5 bases and J by 3 bases, with 10 bases between them.

The gene calls are TRBV29-1 and TRBJ2-3; TRBD1 agrees at 8 bases. V was clipped by 8 bases and J by 2 bases; unmatched bases: 3. The CDR3 has 12 residues. The germline CDR1 and CDR2 sequences are SQVTM and ANQGSEA. CDR3 in DNA: TGCAGCACAGGGGGGTTCACAGATACGCAGTATTTT. Translating it yields CSTGGFTDTQYF.

This clonotype was recorded many times. CDR3 DNA sequence: TGCGCCAGCAGCTGGGGACAGAACTATGGCTACACCTTC. Translated, it gives CASSWGQNYGYTF. This chain links TRBV5-1 with TRBJ1-2, with TRBD1 identical over 7 bases. From germline, CDR1 is SGHRS and CDR2 YFSETQ. CDR3 length equals 13 residues. V dropped 3 bases and J dropped 2; count of bases not matched to a gene: 1.

This clonotype was counted many times. This chain uses TRBV29-1 with TRBJ1-2; D unclear. Deletions cut 3 bases from V and 7 bases from J, with 21 bases between. Germline V gives CDR1 SQVTM, CDR2 ANQGSEA. The CDR3 has 15 amino acids. The CDR3 DNA is TGCAGCGTTGACGAAGGAGGCACTGCTCGAGGTGGCTACACCTTC. Protein product: CSVDEGGTARGGYTF.

The rearrangement links TRBV21-1 to TRBJ2-4. TRBV21-1 is designated a pseudogene. This CDR3 is built from 15 residues. DNA of the CDR3: TGTGCCAGCAGCAAAGTTTGGCGCGCTAAAAACATTCAGTACTTC. Translation gives CASSKVWRAKNIQYF.

V is TRBV4-1 and J is TRBJ1-6; D gene unclear. CDR1 is MGHRA and CDR2 is YSYEKL in the germline V gene. There are 16 residues in the CDR3. Trimming removed 4 bases at V and 6 bases at J, with 16 bases between. CDR3 amino acids: CASSRGPRTANSPLHF. The CDR3 DNA sequence: TGCGCCAGCAGCCGTGGTCCTCGGACGGCTAATTCACCCCTCCACTTT.

This clonotype was seen at least ten times. The chain links TRBV29-1 to TRBJ2-1; 7 bases match TRBD1. Germline values: CDR1 SQVTM, CDR2 ANQGSEA. The CDR3 extends over 15 amino acids. J lost 2 bases, V lost 6 bases, and 10 bases had no gene match. The CDR3: CSVEPDRVTYNEQFF. The CDR3, as DNA: TGCAGCGTCGAACCAGACAGGGTCACCTACAATGAGCAGTTCTTC.

This clonotype was counted a few times. The chain employs TRBV6-4 and TRBJ2-7; D remains ambiguous. V lost 7 bases to trimming and J lost 3 bases, with 13 bases between them. This CDR3 spans 13 amino acids. Germline assignment: CDR1 MRHNA and CDR2 SNTAGT. CDR3 DNA: TGTGCCAGCACCCCCGTCAGTCGCTACGAGCAGTACTTC. Translating it yields CASTPVSRYEQYF.

This clonotype was picked up many times. This chain uses TRBV7-2 with TRBJ2-7, with 7 positions matching TRBD2. From germline, CDR1 is SGHTA and CDR2 FQGNSA. The CDR3 spans 19 residues. The junction had 21 bases not matched to a gene; V was cut back by 1 base and J by 6 bases. The CDR3 sequence is CASSLDSPFRLAAVCEQYF. In nucleotides, the CDR3 is TGTGCCAGCAGCTTAGATTCGCCTTTCCGGCTAGCGGCCGTCTGCGAGCAGTACTTC. The variable domain in full, completed from reference TRBV7-2 and TRBJ2-7, reads GAGVSQSPSNKVTEKGKDVELRCDPISGHTALYWYRQSLGQGLEFLIYFQGNSAPDKSGLPSDRFSAERTGGSVSTLTIQRTQQEDSAVYLCASSLDSPFRLAAVCEQYFGPGTRLTVT.

This clonotype was found many times. The chain employs TRBV5-1 and TRBJ2-1; the D gene is possibly TRBD1 (5 bases). Trimming removed 4 bases at V and 6 bases at J, with 14 bases between. The CDR3 is 14 amino acids. Looked up from germline, CDR1 is SGHRS and CDR2 is YFSETQ. CDR3 nucleotide sequence: TGCGCCAGCAGCCCCCTGAGCAGGGCCAATGAGCAGTTCTTC. It codes for CASSPLSRANEQFF. Full variable domain (rest looked up from reference TRBV5-1 and TRBJ2-1): KAGVTQTPRYLIKTRGQQVTLSCSPISGHRSVSWYQQTPGQGLQFLFEYFSETQRNKGNFPGRFSGRQFSNSRSEMNVSTLELGDSALYLCASSPLSRANEQFFGPGTRLTVL.

This clonotype was observed a handful of times. This rearrangement joins TRBV10-2 to TRBJ2-3; TRBD2 aligns across 10 bases. Looked up from germline, CDR1 is WSHSY and CDR2 is SAAADI. This CDR3 has 15 residues. Trimming at V came to 5 bases and at J to 0 bases, leaving 2 bases not matched to a gene. CDR3 loop: CASSQRGGSTDTQYF. DNA of the CDR3: TGCGCCAGCAGTCAGCGGGGGGGTAGCACAGATACGCAGTATTTT.

This clonotype was seen a few times. The chain uses TRBV3-1 and TRBJ1-1, with D possibly being TRBD1 (6 bases). The germline V gene encodes CDR1 LGHDT and CDR2 YNNKEL (reference sequence). The CDR3 runs 13 residues. Trimming shortened V by 1 base and J by 4 bases, and 7 bases separated the two germline ends. CDR3 sequence reads: CASSQAGATEAFF. The CDR3 nucleotides read TGTGCCAGCAGCCAAGCAGGGGCCACTGAAGCTTTCTTT.

The chain combines TRBV20-1 with TRBJ2-1; weak D call: TRBD1 (6 bases). The CDR3 covers 15 residues. Germline assignment: CDR1 DFQATT and CDR2 SNEGSKA (reference sequence). Trimming removed 0 bases from V and 2 bases from J, with 11 bases in between. CDR3 loop: CSARDLQGTYNEQFF. In DNA, the CDR3 is TGCAGTGCTAGAGACTTGCAGGGGACCTACAATGAGCAGTTCTTC.

This clonotype was seen repeatedly, ten times or more. This chain joins TRBV4-3 and TRBJ2-3, with D possibly TRBD2 on 5 matching bases. The germline CDR1 and CDR2 sequences are LGHNA and YSLEER. The CDR3 is made up of 13 amino acids. Trimming cost V 4 bases and J 10 bases, with 15 bases left between them. CDR3 nucleotide sequence: TGCGCCAGCAGCCGAGACGGGGTGTCGCCGCAGTATTTT. Translation: CASSRDGVSPQYF.

This clonotype was recorded a few times. V usage is TRBV5-5 and J usage is TRBJ1-1, with a possible D match to TRBD1 (5 bases). The germline V and J ends were trimmed by 2 bases and 1 base, with 9 bases remaining between them. Germline-derived CDR1 and CDR2 are SGHKS and YYEKEE (reference sequence). This CDR3 has 14 amino acids. The CDR3, as DNA: TGTGCCAGCAGCTTAGATGGGGCGAACACTGAAGCTTTCTTT. This encodes CASSLDGANTEAFF.

The CDR3 bases are TGTGCCAGTAGTATCGACAGGGGCCCGTGGGGCTATGGCTACACCTTC. Protein sequence: CASSIDRGPWGYGYTF. This chain joins TRBV19 and TRBJ1-2; 8 bases fit TRBD1. Germline values: CDR1 LNHDA, CDR2 SQIVND (reference sequence). This CDR3 contains 16 residues. The V segment lost 3 bases and the J segment 4 bases; nucleotides outside the gene matches: 10.

This clonotype appeared a few times. The chain couples TRBV19 to TRBJ1-6; the D gene is possibly TRBD1 (6 bases). CDR3 length: 13 residues. Trimming left V 7 bases short and J 5 bases short, with 9 bases between. Germline V gives CDR1 LNHDA, CDR2 SQIVND (reference sequence). Written as DNA, the CDR3 is TGTGCCAGTACTACAGGGCATAATTCACCCCTCCACTTT. Translation: CASTTGHNSPLHF. Complete variable domain (other parts from reference TRBV19 and TRBJ1-6): DGGITQSPKYLFRKEGQNVTLSCEQNLNHDAMYWYRQDPGQGLRLIYYSQIVNDFQKGDIAEGYSVSREKKESFPLTVTSAQKNPTAFYLCASTTGHNSPLHFGNGTRLTVT.

The table lists this clonotype with a few counts. The chain has TRBV4-3 and TRBJ2-2; possible D gene TRBD1, 5 bases. The germline gives CDR1 LGHNA, CDR2 YSLEER. The V and J ends lost 0 bases and 3 bases respectively, with 20 bases between them. CDR3 length equals 19 residues. The CDR3 DNA follows: TGCGCCAGCAGCCAAGATATAGACAGTCGCAACCTCCACACCGGGGAGCTGTTTTTT. It translates to CASSQDIDSRNLHTGELFF.

Remarks on this clonotype: One end of the junction does not line up with germline, which may come from a read error. The chain has TRBV23-1 and TRBJ1-6, with D maybe TRBD1 (6 bases). TRBV23-1 is an open reading frame, and its role is uncertain. The CDR3 sequence is 18 residues long. In DNA form, the CDR3 reads TGCGCCAGCAGTCAATCCGTACGGGGCGGGGGCTATGATTCACCCCTCCACTTT. Translating it yields CASSQSVRGGGYDSPLHF.

This clonotype was counted only a few times. This CDR3 reads CASSPSTSGGAGETQYF. The CDR3 DNA sequence: TGCGCCAGCAGCCCATCTACTAGCGGGGGCGCTGGAGAGACCCAGTACTTC. The chain joins TRBV5-1 to TRBJ2-5, with 11 nucleotides matching TRBD2. The CDR3 extends over 17 amino acids. V trimming: 4 bases; J trimming: 4 bases; junction bases outside the gene matches: 12. Germline V gene sequence: CDR1 SGHRS, CDR2 YFSETQ.

The chain uses TRBV2 and TRBJ2-6; unclear D gene. From germline, CDR1 is SNHLY and CDR2 FYNNEI. V lost 4 bases and J 2 bases, leaving 9 bases between the germline ends. This CDR3 spans 15 amino acids. The CDR3 nucleotides read TGTGCCAGCAGTGTTGTTAGAGCTGGGGCCAACGTCCTGACTTTC. This gives the protein CASSVVRAGANVLTF.

The chain couples TRBV7-8 to TRBJ2-1, with no clear D. Germline V gene lookup returns CDR1 SGHVS and CDR2 FQNEAQ. CDR3 length: 15 residues. V lost 1 base and J 0 bases, leaving 7 bases between the germline ends. CDR3 in DNA: TGTGCCAGCAGCTTAGAGATCAGCTCCTACAATGAGCAGTTCTTC. It is translated as CASSLEISSYNEQFF.

This clonotype was observed many times. The rearrangement links TRBV4-3 to TRBJ2-7, with a possible D match to TRBD1 (5 bases). The CDR3 extends over 15 amino acids. Trimming removed 0 bases at V and 7 bases at J, with 16 bases between. The germline V gene encodes CDR1 LGHNA and CDR2 YSLEER. The CDR3 spells CASSQDRTIRWEQYF. CDR3 sequence (DNA): TGCGCCAGCAGCCAAGACCGGACAATAAGGTGGGAGCAGTACTTC.

The chain recombines TRBV7-9 with TRBJ1-6; D call uncertain. The V gene's germline CDR1 is SEHNR and CDR2 FQNEAQ (reference sequence). V dropped 1 base and J dropped 8 bases, with 6 bases sitting between them. The CDR3 consists of 13 residues. CDR3 coding DNA: TGTGCCAGCAGCTTAGTAGACGATTCACCCCTCCACTTT. Encoded protein: CASSLVDDSPLHF.